What follows describes a single T cell receptor (beta chain). The antigen it binds to is not known. No much larger clone is present one base from it, and per-base qualities are unavailable. Looking up the germline V gene yields CDR1 SGHNT and CDR2 YENEEA. Relative to germline, V is missing 4 bases and J is missing 6 bases, with 6 bases of the junction outside any gene match. CDR3 length: 15 amino acids, cysteine to phenylalanine. Left in the record is the CDR3 DNA by itself, 45 bases read in frame from the first base. Collaborating institutions collected whole blood in K2EDTA tubes following their own protocols. Collaborator samples were shipped for TCRbeta analysis as frozen whole blood, isolated PBMCs, or DNA extracted from either sample type. This entry is derived from a study of blood T cell repertoires in COVID-19 (dated by TCRdb to the early 2020s). Regarding the research as a whole: Samples covering the acute and convalescent phases of COVID-19 were provided by collaborators in the United States, Italy and Spain. The prospective study material was composed of cDNA or gDNA derived from T cells, B-cell-depleted T cells, or PBMCs. Subjects who had been exposed to COVID-19, were actively infected with it, or had recovered from it provided the deeply sampled blood TCRbeta repertoires that made up the dataset. The repertoires were released in a freely available public database intended as a resource for research on the immune response to SARS-CoV-2. The samples were drawn from the first 160 participants of the ongoing ImmuneRACE study and from under 1,500 subjects provided by 6 global collaborators. A de-identified subject ID, COVID-19 status, age in years and sex were almost always included in the sample metadata. Where HLA class I and class II types were available, the types were taken from metadata supplied by the sample provider, not from assay-based typing. What the work shows at the level of the full study, not this receptor alone: The quantity of clinical and demographic metadata differed by source and by participant and was supplied without curation.

TCRbeta CDR3 regions were amplified from genomic DNA by means of the immunoSEQ Assay, a bias-controlled multiplex PCR. Per the original workflow: Nucleated cell counts per sample were estimated from amplification of reference gene primers within the assay. Sequence reads were collapsed and filtered to measure the absolute abundance of every unique TCRbeta CDR3 rearrangement. For each sample, productive Simpson clonality was calculated as the square root of Simpson's diversity index across productive rearrangements. The table was pulled from immuneACCESS by TCRdb, which kept in-frame rearrangements only. Such tables lose some clones; where checked, under half of the loss comes from unresolved V genes, and the rest has no known cause. V and J calls and clone size are as listed in that table; D and trimming were resolved from the DNA. The sample data list approximately 100,000 clones, and 91% of these were observed just once. Approximately 6% of the sample rests with the top ten.

The chain joins TRBV11-3 to TRBJ2-7, with TRBD2 matching 13 junction bases. Sequencing was done on a sample of peripheral blood. The receptor was isolated from a human donor in a cohort sampled during active COVID-19. Here is the DNA: TGTGCCAGCAGCTCACTAGCGGGAGGGCCTTCCGAGCAGTACTTC. It encodes CASSSLAGGPSEQYF. Full variable domain (CDR3 extended with the reference TRBV11-3 and TRBJ2-7 proteins): EAGVVQSPRYKIIEKKQPVAFWCNPISGHNTLYWYLQNLGQGPELLIRYENEEAVDDSQLPKDRFSAERLKGVDSTLKIQPAELGDSAVYLCASSSLAGGPSEQYFGPGTRLTVT.